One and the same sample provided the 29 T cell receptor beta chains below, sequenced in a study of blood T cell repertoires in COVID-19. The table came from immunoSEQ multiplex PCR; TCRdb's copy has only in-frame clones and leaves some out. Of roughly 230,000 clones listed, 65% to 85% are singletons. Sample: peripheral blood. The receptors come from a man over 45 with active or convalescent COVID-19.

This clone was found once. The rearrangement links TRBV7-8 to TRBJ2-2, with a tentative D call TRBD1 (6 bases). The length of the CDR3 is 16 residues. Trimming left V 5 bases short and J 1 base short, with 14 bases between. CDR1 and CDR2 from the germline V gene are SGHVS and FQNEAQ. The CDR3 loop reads CASSPGAGKNTGELFF. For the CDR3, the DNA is TGTGCCAGCAGCCCAGGGGCTGGGAAGAACACCGGGGAGCTGTTTTTT.

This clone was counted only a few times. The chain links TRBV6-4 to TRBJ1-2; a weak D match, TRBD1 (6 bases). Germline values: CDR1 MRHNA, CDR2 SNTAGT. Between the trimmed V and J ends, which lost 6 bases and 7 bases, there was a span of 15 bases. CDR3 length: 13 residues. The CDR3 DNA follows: TGTGCCAGCAGCGCGTTCACAGGGATTGGCTACACCTTC. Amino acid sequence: CASSAFTGIGYTF.

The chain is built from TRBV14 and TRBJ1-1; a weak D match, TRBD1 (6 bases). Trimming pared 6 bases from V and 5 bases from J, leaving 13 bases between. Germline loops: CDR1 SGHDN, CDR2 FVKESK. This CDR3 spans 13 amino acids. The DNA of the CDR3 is TGTGCCAGCAGGACAGGAATTAAGACTGAAGCTTTCTTT. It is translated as CASRTGIKTEAFF.

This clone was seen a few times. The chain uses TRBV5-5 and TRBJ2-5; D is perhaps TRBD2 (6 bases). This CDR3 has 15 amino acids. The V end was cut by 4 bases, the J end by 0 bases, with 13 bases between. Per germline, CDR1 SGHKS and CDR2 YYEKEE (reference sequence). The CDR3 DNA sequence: TGTGCCAGCAGCCCGGGACTGATGTACCAAGAGACCCAGTACTTC. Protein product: CASSPGLMYQETQYF.

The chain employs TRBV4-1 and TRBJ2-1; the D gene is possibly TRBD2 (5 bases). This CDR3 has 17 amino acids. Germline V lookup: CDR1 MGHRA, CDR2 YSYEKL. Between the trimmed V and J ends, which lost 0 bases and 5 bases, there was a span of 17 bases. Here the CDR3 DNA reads TGCGCCAGCAGCCAAGAGGAGGAGTTTAATTTGAACAATGAGCAGTTCTTC. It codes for CASSQEEEFNLNNEQFF.

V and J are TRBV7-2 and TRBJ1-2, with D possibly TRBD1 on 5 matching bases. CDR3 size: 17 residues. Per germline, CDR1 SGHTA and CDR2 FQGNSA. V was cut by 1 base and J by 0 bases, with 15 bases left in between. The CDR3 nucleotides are TGTGCCAGCAGCTTAGGGGCAGCCGAAGGGGCTAACTATGGCTACACCTTC. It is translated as CASSLGAAEGANYGYTF.

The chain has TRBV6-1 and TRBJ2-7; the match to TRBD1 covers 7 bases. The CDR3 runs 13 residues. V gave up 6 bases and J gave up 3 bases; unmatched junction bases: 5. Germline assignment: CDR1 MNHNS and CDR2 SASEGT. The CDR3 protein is CASSRGQDYEQYF. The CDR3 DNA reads TGTGCCAGCAGCCGCGGACAGGACTACGAGCAGTACTTC.

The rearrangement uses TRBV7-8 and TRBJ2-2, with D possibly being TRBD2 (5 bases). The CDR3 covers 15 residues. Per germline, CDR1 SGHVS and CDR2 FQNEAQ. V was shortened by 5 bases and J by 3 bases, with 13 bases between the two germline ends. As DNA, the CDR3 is TGTGCCAGCAGCCCCCCACTAGTGCACACCGGGGAGCTGTTTTTT. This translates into CASSPPLVHTGELFF.

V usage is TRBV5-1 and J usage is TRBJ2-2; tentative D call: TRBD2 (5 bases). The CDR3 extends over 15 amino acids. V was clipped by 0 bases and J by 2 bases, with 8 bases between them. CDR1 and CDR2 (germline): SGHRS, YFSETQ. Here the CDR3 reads CASSLALANTGELFF. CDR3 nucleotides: TGCGCCAGCAGCTTGGCTCTAGCAAACACCGGGGAGCTGTTTTTT.

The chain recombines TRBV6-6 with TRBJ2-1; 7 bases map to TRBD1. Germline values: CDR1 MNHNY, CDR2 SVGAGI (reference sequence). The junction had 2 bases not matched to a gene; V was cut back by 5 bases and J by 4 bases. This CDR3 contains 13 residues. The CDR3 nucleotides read TGTGCCAGCAGTGGGGGACAGTACAATGAGCAGTTCTTC. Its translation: CASSGGQYNEQFF.

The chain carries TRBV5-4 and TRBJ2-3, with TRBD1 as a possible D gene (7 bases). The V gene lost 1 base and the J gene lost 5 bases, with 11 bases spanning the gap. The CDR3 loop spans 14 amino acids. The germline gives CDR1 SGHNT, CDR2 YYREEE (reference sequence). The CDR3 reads CASSLLQGGDTQYF. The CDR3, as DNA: TGTGCCAGCAGCTTGCTGCAGGGGGGAGATACGCAGTATTTT. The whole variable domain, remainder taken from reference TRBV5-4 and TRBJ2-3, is ETGVTQSPTHLIKTRGQQVTLRCSSQSGHNTVSWYQQALGQGPQFIFQYYREEENGRGNFPPRFSGLQFPNYSSELNVNALELDDSALYLCASSLLQGGDTQYFGPGTRLTVL.

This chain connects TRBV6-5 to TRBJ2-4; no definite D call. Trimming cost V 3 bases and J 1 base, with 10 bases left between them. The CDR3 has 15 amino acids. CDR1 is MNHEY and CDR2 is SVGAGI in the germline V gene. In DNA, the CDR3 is TGTGCCAGCAGTTATAGGCGGAGCGCCAAAAACATTCAGTACTTC. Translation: CASSYRRSAKNIQYF.

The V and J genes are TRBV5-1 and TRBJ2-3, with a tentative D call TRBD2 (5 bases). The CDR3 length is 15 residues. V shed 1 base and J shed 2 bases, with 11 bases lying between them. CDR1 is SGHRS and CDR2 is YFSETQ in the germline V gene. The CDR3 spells CASSLLSGITDTQYF. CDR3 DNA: TGCGCCAGCAGCTTGTTGAGCGGAATCACAGATACGCAGTATTTT.

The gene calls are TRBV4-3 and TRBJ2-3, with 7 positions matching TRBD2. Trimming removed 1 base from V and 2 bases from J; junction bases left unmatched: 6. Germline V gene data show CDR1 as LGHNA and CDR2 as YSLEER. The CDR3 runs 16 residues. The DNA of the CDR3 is TGCGCCAGCAGCCAAGGGGCGCGGGGGAACACAGATACGCAGTATTTT. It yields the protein CASSQGARGNTDTQYF.

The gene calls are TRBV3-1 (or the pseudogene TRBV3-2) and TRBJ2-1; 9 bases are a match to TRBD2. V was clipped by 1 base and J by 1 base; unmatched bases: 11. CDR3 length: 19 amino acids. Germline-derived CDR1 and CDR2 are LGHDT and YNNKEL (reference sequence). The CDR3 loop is CASSQAGGGGARSYNEQFF. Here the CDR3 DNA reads TGTGCCAGCAGCCAAGCTGGGGGCGGGGGGGCCAGGTCCTACAATGAGCAGTTCTTC.

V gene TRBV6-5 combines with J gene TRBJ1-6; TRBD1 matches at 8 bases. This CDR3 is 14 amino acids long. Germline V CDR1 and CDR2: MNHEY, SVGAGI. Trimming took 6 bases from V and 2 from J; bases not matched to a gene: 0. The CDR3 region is CASRGQAYNSPLHF. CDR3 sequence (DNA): TGTGCCAGCAGGGGACAGGCCTATAATTCACCCCTCCACTTT.

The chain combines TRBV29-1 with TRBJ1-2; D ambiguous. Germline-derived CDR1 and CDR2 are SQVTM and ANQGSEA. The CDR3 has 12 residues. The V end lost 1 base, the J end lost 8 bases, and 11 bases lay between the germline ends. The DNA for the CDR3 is TGCAGCGTTGAAGTTCCGCGGGAGGGCTACACCTTC. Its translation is CSVEVPREGYTF.

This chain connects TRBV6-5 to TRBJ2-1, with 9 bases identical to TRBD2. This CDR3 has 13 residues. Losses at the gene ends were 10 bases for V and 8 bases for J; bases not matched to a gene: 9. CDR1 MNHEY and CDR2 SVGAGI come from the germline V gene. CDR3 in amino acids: CAIRRGGVDEQFF. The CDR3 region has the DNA TGTGCCATTCGGCGGGGGGGCGTTGATGAGCAGTTCTTC.

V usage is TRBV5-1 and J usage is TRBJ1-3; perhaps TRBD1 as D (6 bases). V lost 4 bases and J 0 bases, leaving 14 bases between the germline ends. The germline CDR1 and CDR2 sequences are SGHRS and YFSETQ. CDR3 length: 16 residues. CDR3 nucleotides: TGCGCCAGCAGCGTATCAGGGGCACCCTCTGGAAACACCATATATTTT. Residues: CASSVSGAPSGNTIYF.

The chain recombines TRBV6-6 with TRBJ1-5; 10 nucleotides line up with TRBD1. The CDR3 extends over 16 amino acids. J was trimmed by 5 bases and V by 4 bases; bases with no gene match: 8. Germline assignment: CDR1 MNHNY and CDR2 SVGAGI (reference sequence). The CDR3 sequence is CASSSAPGQGYQPQHF. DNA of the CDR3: TGTGCCAGCAGTTCCGCTCCGGGACAGGGGTATCAGCCCCAGCATTTT.

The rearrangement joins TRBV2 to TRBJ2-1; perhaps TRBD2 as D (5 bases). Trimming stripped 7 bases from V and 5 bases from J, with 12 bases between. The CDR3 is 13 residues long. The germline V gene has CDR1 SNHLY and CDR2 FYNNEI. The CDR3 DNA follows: TGTGCCAGCACCCTGGACTTAAACAATGAGCAGTTCTTC. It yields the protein CASTLDLNNEQFF.

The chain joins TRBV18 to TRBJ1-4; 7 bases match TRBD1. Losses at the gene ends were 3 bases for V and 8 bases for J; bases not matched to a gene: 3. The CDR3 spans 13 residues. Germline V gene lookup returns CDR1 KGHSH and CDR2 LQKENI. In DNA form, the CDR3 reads TGTGCCAGCTCACCTCAGACAGGGGAAAAACTGTTTTTT. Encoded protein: CASSPQTGEKLFF.

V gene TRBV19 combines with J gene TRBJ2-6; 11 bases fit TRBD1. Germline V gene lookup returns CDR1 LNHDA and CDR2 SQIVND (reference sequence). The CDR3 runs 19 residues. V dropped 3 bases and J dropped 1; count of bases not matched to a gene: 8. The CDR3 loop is CASSIRTGGTRSGANVLTF. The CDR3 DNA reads TGTGCCAGTAGTATCAGGACAGGGGGCACTCGTTCTGGGGCCAACGTCCTGACTTTC.

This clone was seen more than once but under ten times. CDR3 sequence: CASWTGDSTNEKLFF. The CDR3 DNA follows: TGCGCCAGCTGGACAGGGGATTCAACTAATGAAAAACTGTTTTTT. V and J are TRBV5-1 and TRBJ1-4; 9 bases line up with TRBD1. Trimming took 7 bases from V and 0 from J; bases not matched to a gene: 4. Germline V gene sequence: CDR1 SGHRS, CDR2 YFSETQ. The CDR3 loop spans 15 amino acids. The whole variable domain, filled in from reference TRBV5-1 and TRBJ1-4, reads KAGVTQTPRYLIKTRGQQVTLSCSPISGHRSVSWYQQTPGQGLQFLFEYFSETQRNKGNFPGRFSGRQFSNSRSEMNVSTLELGDSALYLCASWTGDSTNEKLFFGSGTQLSVL.

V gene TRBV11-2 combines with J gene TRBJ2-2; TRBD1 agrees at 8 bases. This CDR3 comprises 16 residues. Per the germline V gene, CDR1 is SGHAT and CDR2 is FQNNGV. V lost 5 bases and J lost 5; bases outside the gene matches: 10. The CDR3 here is CASSPPWTGSTGELFF. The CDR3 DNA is TGTGCCAGCAGCCCCCCCTGGACAGGGAGTACCGGGGAGCTGTTTTTT.

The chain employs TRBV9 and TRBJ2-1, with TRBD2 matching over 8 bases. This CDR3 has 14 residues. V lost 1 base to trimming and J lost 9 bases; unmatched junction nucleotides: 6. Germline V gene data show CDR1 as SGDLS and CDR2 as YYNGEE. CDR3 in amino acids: CASSVTGGVVEQFF. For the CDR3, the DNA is TGTGCCAGCAGCGTAACCGGGGGGGTGGTTGAGCAGTTCTTC.

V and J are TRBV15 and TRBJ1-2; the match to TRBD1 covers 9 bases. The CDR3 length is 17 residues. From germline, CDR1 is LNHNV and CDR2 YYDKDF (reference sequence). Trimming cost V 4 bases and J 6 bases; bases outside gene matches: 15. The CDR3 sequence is CATSTRAPTGGMDGYTF. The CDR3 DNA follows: TGTGCCACCAGCACCAGGGCCCCGACAGGGGGGATGGATGGCTACACCTTC.

The CDR3 DNA reads TGTGCCAGCAGTCAAACAGGGGGCACCCAAGAGACCCAGTACTTC. Translation: CASSQTGGTQETQYF. This chain connects TRBV6-5 to TRBJ2-5; 9 positions match TRBD1. V trimming: 5 bases; J trimming: 1 base; junction bases outside the gene matches: 5. The CDR3 length is 15 residues. Germline V gene data show CDR1 as MNHEY and CDR2 as SVGAGI.

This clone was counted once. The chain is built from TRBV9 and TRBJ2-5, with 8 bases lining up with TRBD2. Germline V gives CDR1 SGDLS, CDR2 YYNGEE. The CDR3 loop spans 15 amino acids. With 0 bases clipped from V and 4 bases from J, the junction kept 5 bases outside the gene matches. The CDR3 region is CASSVAGGRGETQYF. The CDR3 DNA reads TGTGCCAGCAGCGTAGCGGGGGGGCGGGGAGAGACCCAGTACTTC.